This T cell receptor beta chain appears in the sequencing data of a study of post-analysis software for immune sequencing data. Broader study findings: Significantly decreased normalized Chao1 diversity was recorded for multiple sclerosis patients relative to controls. Among several TRBV segments more frequent in patients than controls were TRBV5-6, TRBV5-1 and TRBV20-1.

The V gene's germline CDR1 is SNHLY and CDR2 FYNNEI. V lost 3 bases and J lost 6; bases outside the gene matches: 8. The length of the CDR3 is 16 residues. Unique molecular identifiers had been added to the TCR beta cDNA libraries. MiXCR was run by TCRdb on the PCR reads, yielding one entry per CDR3 protein. The sample records 600,000 to 700,000 distinct CDR3 sequences, 55% to 70% being singletons. The sample holds one count of this clonotype. The antigen remains unidentified. Sequenced sample: blood. The rearrangement joins TRBV2 to TRBJ1-4; 9 positions match TRBD1. The clonotype originates from a girl aged 2 to 10 with multiple sclerosis. CDR3 amino acids: CASSEGQGEGDEKLFF. In nucleotides, the CDR3 is TGTGCCAGCAGTGAGGGACAGGGTGAGGGGGATGAAAAACTGTTTTTT. Variable domain in full (rest from reference TRBV2 and TRBJ1-4): EPEVTQTPSHQVTQMGQEVILRCVPISNHLYFYWYRQILGQKVEFLVSFYNNEISEKSEIFDDQFSVERPDGSNFTLKIRSTKLEDSAMYFCASSEGQGEGDEKLFFGSGTQLSVL.